A selection of T cell receptor beta chains follows, all from one sample in a study of beta chain features in type 1 diabetes. TCRdb's table, derived via immunoSEQ multiplex PCR, lists solely in-frame clones and lacks some. This sample has under 300,000 clones, with approximately 15% found just once. Sequences were obtained from naive CD4+ T cells from blood. These TCRs come from a man aged 30 to 39 with type 1 diabetes. Both conserved end residues are part of each CDR3. The order of the fields is V gene, D gene, clone size, J gene, CDR3 protein, CDR3 DNA. A D gene is named only where the DNA matches it firmly. Rows may omit the clone size; those that give it use once, few, many or a size class.

>TRBV9|NA|NA|TRBJ2-7
CASSVAGRGAIYEQYF
TGTGCCAGCAGCGTAGCGGGAAGAGGAGCGATCTACGAGCAGTACTTC
>TRBV4-2|NA|NA|TRBJ2-7
CASSQEGGGLAYEQYF
TGTGCCAGCAGCCAAGAGGGGGGTGGTTTAGCCTACGAGCAGTACTTC
>TRBV14|NA|NA|TRBJ2-3
CASSQVDSRTDTQYF
TGTGCCAGCAGCCAAGTCGACAGCCGCACAGATACGCAGTATTTT
>TRBV6-5|NA|NA|TRBJ1-3
CASSPPGSGNTIYF
TGTGCCAGCAGTCCCCCAGGCTCTGGAAACACCATATATTTT
>TRBV13|NA|NA|TRBJ2-7
CASSLRGGGIHEQYF
TGTGCCAGCAGCTTACGGGGAGGTGGCATCCACGAGCAGTACTTC
>TRBV28|NA|NA|TRBJ1-1
CASSLDRTEAFF
TGTGCCAGCAGCCTTGACAGAACTGAAGCTTTCTTT
>TRBV7-2|NA|NA|TRBJ2-1
CASSLVGAGRYNEQFF
TGTGCCAGCAGCTTAGTAGGGGCGGGGAGATACAATGAGCAGTTCTTC
>TRBV5-1|NA|NA|TRBJ2-5
CASSLAVEGGDQYF
TGCGCCAGCAGCTTGGCCGTAGAGGGAGGAGACCAGTACTTC
>TRBV4-1|NA|NA|TRBJ2-7
CASSQVVAGSYEQYF
TGCGCCAGCAGCCAAGTAGTGGCGGGCTCCTACGAGCAGTACTTC
>TRBV18|TRBD1|NA|TRBJ2-7
CASSPPGRGLDEQYF
TGTGCCAGCTCACCACCGGGAAGGGGGCTGGACGAGCAGTACTTC
>TRBV19|TRBD1|few|TRBJ1-5
CASSPDRGGNQPQHF
TGTGCCAGTAGTCCCGACAGGGGTGGCAATCAGCCCCAGCATTTT
>TRBV27|TRBD1|few|TRBJ2-7
CASSLRQGKSEQYF
TGTGCCAGCAGTTTGAGACAGGGAAAAAGCGAGCAGTACTTC
>TRBV25-1|NA|few|TRBJ1-6
CASSEVASLTLHF
TGTGCCAGCAGTGAGGTCGCCAGTCTCACCCTCCACTTT
>TRBV25-1|TRBD1|NA|TRBJ2-3
CASSDPGQGRDTQYF
TGTGCCAGCAGTGACCCCGGACAGGGGCGGGATACGCAGTATTTT
>TRBV19|TRBD1|NA|TRBJ2-7
CASSKDRGHEQYF
TGTGCCAGTAGCAAGGACAGGGGCCACGAGCAGTACTTC
>TRBV30|TRBD1|few|TRBJ2-1
CAWRGTGAYNEQFF
TGTGCCTGGAGGGGGACAGGGGCGTACAATGAGCAGTTCTTC
>TRBV19|TRBD1|NA|TRBJ2-6
CASIPGQGVLGANVLTF
TGTGCCAGTATCCCGGGACAGGGGGTCTTAGGGGCCAACGTCCTGACTTTC
>TRBV12-5|TRBD1|NA|TRBJ1-2
CASGTGQGVGGYTF
TGTGCTAGTGGCACGGGACAGGGGGTAGGTGGCTACACCTTC
>TRBV2|TRBD2|NA|TRBJ2-3
CASSDRAGGYTDTQYF
TGTGCCAGCAGTGACAGAGCGGGGGGATACACAGATACGCAGTATTTT
>TRBV29-1|TRBD1|NA|TRBJ2-7
CSARQGQGPLSF
TGCAGCGCCCGCCAAGGACAGGGGCCGTTGTCCTTC
>TRBV11-2|TRBD1|NA|TRBJ1-1
CASSLGGQGTAFF
TGTGCCAGCAGCTTAGGGGGACAGGGGACCGCTTTCTTT
>TRBV5-1|TRBD1|NA|TRBJ2-7
CASSLTTGAHEQYF
TGCGCCAGCAGCCTCACGACAGGGGCCCACGAGCAGTACTTC
>TRBV25-1|TRBD1|NA|TRBJ1-6
CASSPRDRDNSPLHF
TGTGCCAGCAGTCCACGGGACAGGGACAATTCACCCCTCCACTTT
>TRBV5-1|NA|few|TRBJ2-4
CASSLDRAAQYF
TGCGCCAGCAGCTTGGACCGCGCTGCCCAGTACTTC
>TRBV7-9|NA|few|TRBJ2-1
CASSSTGSYNEQFF
TGTGCCAGCAGTTCTACCGGGAGCTACAATGAGCAGTTCTTC
>TRBV10-3|TRBD1|NA|TRBJ1-2
CAINDRATPYGYTF
TGTGCCATCAATGACAGGGCTACCCCCTATGGCTACACCTTC
>TRBV19|TRBD1|few|TRBJ2-7
CASSIYGTGEPPEYF
TGTGCCAGTAGTATCTACGGGACAGGGGAACCTCCTGAGTACTTC
>TRBV18|TRBD2|NA|TRBJ2-7
CASSPRLAGGRKDNYEQYF
TGTGCCAGCTCACCACGACTAGCGGGAGGGCGAAAAGATAACTACGAGCAGTACTTC
>TRBV19|TRBD1|NA|TRBJ2-2
CASSTTTGARGELFF
TGTGCCAGTAGTACGACGACAGGGGCGCGCGGGGAGCTGTTTTTT
>TRBV6-1|TRBD1|once|TRBJ2-5
CASSLGQGNMETQYF
TGTGCCAGCAGCCTGGGACAGGGTAATATGGAGACCCAGTACTTC
>TRBV7-9|TRBD2|NA|TRBJ2-3
CASRSAGGTDTQYF
TGTGCCAGCAGGTCTGCGGGGGGGACAGATACGCAGTATTTT
>TRBV5-1|TRBD2|few|TRBJ2-7
CASMLGGGTSSYEQYF
TGCGCCAGCATGCTCGGCGGGGGGACGAGCTCCTACGAGCAGTACTTC
>TRBV18|NA|NA|TRBJ1-2
CASSPPGQAFYGYTF
TGTGCCAGCTCACCACCGGGACAAGCCTTCTATGGCTACACCTTC
>TRBV5-4|NA|NA|TRBJ2-1
CASSLGTVSYNEQFF
TGTGCCAGCAGCTTGGGCACGGTATCCTACAATGAGCAGTTCTTC
>TRBV29-1|NA|few|TRBJ2-2
CSVDSANTGELFF
TGCAGCGTTGACAGCGCAAACACCGGGGAGCTGTTTTTT
>TRBV7-9|NA|NA|TRBJ2-3
CASSFSSTDTQYF
TGTGCCAGCAGCTTTTCTTCCACAGATACGCAGTATTTT
>TRBV11-1|TRBD1|few|TRBJ2-7
CASSLAGQAYEQYF
TGTGCCAGCAGCTTAGCGGGACAGGCCTACGAGCAGTACTTC
>TRBV12-5|NA|few|TRBJ2-5
CASGLAPFPGTQYF
TGTGCTAGTGGTTTGGCTCCCTTCCCGGGGACCCAGTACTTC
>TRBV5-4|NA|NA|TRBJ2-5
CASSSGFQGQETQYF
TGTGCCAGCAGTTCTGGGTTCCAGGGGCAAGAGACCCAGTACTTC
>TRBV5-1|NA|NA|TRBJ2-3
CASSLGSSASTDTQYF
TGCGCCAGCAGCCTGGGTAGTAGCGCCAGCACAGATACGCAGTATTTT
>TRBV7-8|NA|NA|TRBJ2-2
CASSTTANTGELFF
TGTGCCAGCAGTACGACAGCGAACACCGGGGAGCTGTTTTTT